This is a list of T cell receptor beta chains from one sample in a study of monozygotic twins with inflammatory bowel disease. Reprocessing the 5' RACE reads, TCRdb reports a single entry for every CDR3 protein and omits DNA. The sample's table shows 300,000 to 400,000 distinct CDR3 sequences. The sample consisted of blood. All receptors derive from a human donor with ulcerative colitis or Crohn's disease, or a healthy co-twin of an affected twin (not recorded which). Both conserved end residues are part of each CDR3. The size entry is marked missing in some rows and otherwise reads once, few, many or a size class.

v_gene	j_gene	abundance	CDR3aa
TRBV27	TRBJ2-3	-	CASAEAVSTDTQYF
TRBV19	TRBJ1-1	-	CASSIGRGARSVDTEAFF
TRBV7-2	TRBJ1-1	-	CASSHLELRIWNTEAFF
TRBV7-9	TRBJ2-1	-	CASSLTGGSYNEQFF
TRBV27	TRBJ2-6	-	CASSLSVSGANVLTF
TRBV28	TRBJ1-2	-	CASTPSRDHYGYTF
TRBV5-1	TRBJ1-5	medium-sized	CASSPGQNNQPQHF
TRBV12-3/TRBV12-4	TRBJ2-3	-	CASSLGVLNTDTQYF
TRBV5-1	TRBJ2-3	-	CASSSLAGGSDTQYF
TRBV11-2	TRBJ2-3	-	CASSLVVSTTDTQYF
TRBV27	TRBJ1-1	-	CASSSGQGVAEAFF
TRBV5-1	TRBJ2-3	-	CASSWTSAGDTQYF
TRBV9	TRBJ2-5	-	CASSVGGKTQETQYF
TRBV4-3	TRBJ2-5	-	CASSPLAGGETQYF
TRBV12-3/TRBV12-4	TRBJ2-3	-	CASSPTAPPDTQYF
TRBV15	TRBJ2-3	-	CATSTLEGSGSTDTQYF
TRBV18	TRBJ1-1	-	CASSSDRSMNTEAFF
TRBV20-1	TRBJ2-7	-	CSARTSGSYEQYF
TRBV11-2	TRBJ1-1	-	CASSDGQGLWESTEAFF
TRBV18	TRBJ1-1	-	CASSPPMGYTEAFF
TRBV12-3/TRBV12-4	TRBJ1-1	-	CASSLRGPNTEAFF
TRBV20-1	TRBJ2-7	-	CSARTGGIYEQYF
TRBV7-2	TRBJ2-1	-	CASSIRTRRYNEQFF
TRBV25-1	TRBJ2-1	-	CASSALAGPGNEQFF
TRBV6-5	TRBJ2-5	-	CASSYSWVLQETQYF
TRBV5-1	TRBJ2-3	-	CASSPLFGGATDTQYF
TRBV20-1	TRBJ1-2	-	CSVSANYGYTF
TRBV29-1	TRBJ2-2	-	CSSGDTGELFF
TRBV6-1	TRBJ2-1	-	CASSVAGGPYNEQFF
TRBV28	TRBJ2-1	-	CASSPERILYNEQFF
TRBV28	TRBJ2-1	-	CASSSGGRGNYNEQFF
TRBV5-1	TRBJ2-5	-	CASSLGRGGRETQYF
TRBV5-1	TRBJ2-5	-	CASSLSGRKETQYF
TRBV6-1	TRBJ2-7	-	CASGEAGSSYEQYF
TRBV5-6	TRBJ2-5	-	CASSHMTVIQETQYF
TRBV29-1	TRBJ1-2	-	CSVEKPATSYGYTF
TRBV3-1	TRBJ2-1	-	CASSQGGIEDNEQFF
TRBV7-2	TRBJ2-7	-	CASSPGTTTFYEQYF
TRBV20-1	TRBJ2-1	-	CSAARGALGDEQFF
TRBV20-1	TRBJ2-1	-	CSARENDRWNEQFF
TRBV4-3	TRBJ2-3	-	CASREALGTDTQYF
TRBV5-1	TRBJ2-5	-	CASEAIGDGGETQYF
TRBV5-1	TRBJ2-2	-	CASRPGTPTGELFF
TRBV6-1	TRBJ2-7	-	CASRATGRGDLGSYEQYF
TRBV4-1	TRBJ2-6	-	CASSQDSPGQGNNVLTF
TRBV28	TRBJ2-2	-	CASSRLGRSGELFF
TRBV25-1	TRBJ2-2	-	CASSLLSVTGELFF
TRBV7-2	TRBJ2-7	-	CASSFSSSEQYF
TRBV28	TRBJ2-7	-	CASRTGTANSYEQYF
TRBV5-1	TRBJ2-6	-	CASSLQVTGANVLTF
TRBV2	TRBJ2-5	-	CASSERSGDQETQYF
TRBV5-1	TRBJ2-7	-	CASSLAAGGSYEQYF
TRBV5-6	TRBJ1-2	-	CASSLSVFATEF
TRBV6-2/TRBV6-3	TRBJ2-2	-	CASSRDDYAGELFF